The 13 T cell receptor beta chains below all came from one sample that was sequenced in a study of tumor-infiltrating lymphocytes in primary liver carcinoma. The authors made TCR beta cDNA from roughly 480 ng total RNA with a constant-region primer. Generation of the TCR beta libraries relied on three nested multiplex PCR rounds using slightly modified ARM-PCR. Both of the initial two PCR rounds ran for about 11 cycles and employed TRBV1-TRBV30 forward primers alongside a C-beta reverse primer. TCRdb reanalysed the multiplex PCR reads using MiXCR and keeps one entry per CDR3 protein. In the table there are 50,000 to 60,000 distinct CDR3 sequences, over 75% of which are singletons. Co-extraction yielded RNA and DNA from around 20-30 mg of unsorted bulk tissue. The sample was liver tumor tissue from sampling region 5. Subset noted: tumor region T5, tumor centre. The receptors shown here come from a man aged 35 to 55 with primary liver carcinoma and hepatitis B virus infection.

The chain recombines TRBV7-2 with TRBJ1-2; D remains unclear. The V gene lost 1 base and the J gene lost 7 bases, with 7 bases spanning the gap. CDR1 SGHTA and CDR2 FQGNSA come from the germline V gene. The CDR3 consists of 12 residues. The CDR3 reads CASSLDLGGYTF. The CDR3 DNA reads TGTGCCAGCAGCTTAGATCTTGGTGGCTACACCTTC.

Comment on this clonotype: One end of the junction fails to match germline, which may point to a read error. The chain uses TRBV10-2 and TRBJ2-1; TRBD2 matches at 11 bases. Germline V gene data show CDR1 as WSHSY and CDR2 as SAAADI. The CDR3 loop spans 15 amino acids. The CDR3: CASRLAGVKGNEEFF. CDR3 bases: TGCGCCAGCAGACTAGCGGGAGTTAAGGGCAATGAGGAGTTCTTC.

Only one count was recorded for this clonotype. Mismatch with germline at one junction end may stem from a read error. The J gene is TRBJ2-1, the V gene TRBV6-5; 8 bases fit TRBD2. Germline CDR1 is MNHEY and CDR2 is SVGAGI. This CDR3 has 11 amino acids. DNA of the CDR3: TGTGCCAGCGAAAGCGGGGGTGAGCAGTTCTTT. The encoded protein is CASESGGEQFF.

Comments on this clonotype: Sequence at one end of the junction differs from germline and may be a read error. J is TRBJ2-5 and V is TRBV29-1; TRBD1 agrees at 7 bases. CDR1 is SQVTM, CDR2 ANQGSEA, per germline. The CDR3 consists of 15 residues. DNA of the CDR3: TGCAGTGTTGAAGCGGAGAGGGGGCGAGCTGAGACCCAGTACTTC. Translating gives CSVEAERGRAETQYF.

This clonotype was counted a few times. At one end the junction does not follow the germline gene, possibly because of a read error. The chain joins TRBV4-3 to TRBJ2-5; D might be TRBD2 (5 bases). Germline CDR1 LGHNA, CDR2 YSLEER. The CDR3 loop spans 14 amino acids. CDR3 sequence (DNA): TGCGACAGCAGCCAAGTATCGAGGGAAGAGACCCAGTACTTC. Its translation: CDSSQVSREETQYF.

This clonotype came up a few times. The V gene is TRBV9, the J gene TRBJ2-1; 14 bases are a match to TRBD2. Germline CDR1 SGDLS, CDR2 YYNGEE. This CDR3 is built from 18 residues. Trimming removed 6 bases from V and 4 bases from J; junction bases left unmatched: 12. The chain's CDR3 is CASTLGLAGGWGYNEQFF. The CDR3 DNA reads TGTGCCAGCACCCTAGGACTAGCGGGAGGCTGGGGATACAATGAGCAGTTCTTC. Combining the CDR3 with reference TRBV9 and TRBJ2-1 gives the whole variable domain DSGVTQTPKHLITATGQRVTLRCSPRSGDLSVYWYQQSLDQGLQFLIQYYNGEERAKGNILERFSAQQFPDLHSELNLSSLELGDSALYFCASTLGLAGGWGYNEQFFGPGTRLTVL.

This clonotype occurred a few times. One end of the junction does not line up with germline, which may come from a read error. The J gene is TRBJ2-3, the V gene TRBV11-1; TRBD2 is a possible D gene (5 bases). The CDR3 sequence is 15 residues long. Germline V gene data show CDR1 as SGHAT and CDR2 as FQDESV (reference sequence). CDR3 in amino acids: CASSLPRESTDAQYF. CDR3 DNA sequence: TGTGCTAGCAGTTTGCCGAGGGAGAGCACAGATGCACAGTATTTT.

The gene calls are TRBV6-6 and TRBJ2-1; tentatively, D is TRBD1 (6 bases). Per the germline V gene, CDR1 is MNHNY and CDR2 is SVGAGI (reference sequence). This CDR3 has 16 amino acids. Trimming removed 2 bases from V and 6 bases from J, with 17 bases in between. CDR3 DNA: TGTGCCAGCAGTTACCAGAGCTGGGGGCCCGGCAATGAGCAGTTCTTC. It codes for CASSYQSWGPGNEQFF.

This clonotype was detected only a few times. Mismatch with germline at one junction end may stem from a read error. The chain combines TRBV29-1 with TRBJ1-1; D may be TRBD1 (6 bases). The germline gives CDR1 SQVTM, CDR2 ANQGSEA. This CDR3 contains 14 residues. CDR3 nucleotide sequence: TGCAGCGTTCTTCGGACAGACAGCGACACTGATGCTTTCTTT. This codes for CSVLRTDSDTDAFF.

A remark on this clonotype: The junction shows a germline mismatch at one end, possibly a read error. The V and J genes are TRBV5-4 and TRBJ1-2; no clear D. From germline, CDR1 is SGHNT and CDR2 YYREEE (reference sequence). The CDR3 has 13 amino acids. The CDR3 region has the DNA TGTGACAGCAGCTTGGTTGCCGACCCGGGCTACACCTTC. This sequence encodes CDSSLVADPGYTF.

Concerning this clonotype itself: The germline gene is not matched at one end of the junction; a read error may be the cause. The chain joins TRBV14 to TRBJ2-2; 12 nucleotides line up with TRBD2. CDR1 and CDR2 from the germline V gene are SGHDN and FVKESK. The CDR3 covers 18 residues. The CDR3 is CASIQEVGLAGNTGELYF. CDR3 DNA: TGTGCCAGCATCCAAGAAGTAGGACTAGCGGGAAACACCGGGGAGCTGTATTTT.

Regarding this clonotype: This may come from a read error, since a much larger clone is one base off. V gene TRBV7-2 combines with J gene TRBJ2-7; the match to TRBD2 covers 10 bases. The CDR3 contains 13 residues. Looked up from germline, CDR1 is SGHTA and CDR2 is FQGNSA. The CDR3 DNA follows: TGTGACAGCAGCTCCACTACTAGCGGGGACCAGTACTTC. This encodes CDSSSTTSGDQYF.

In this sample, this clonotype turned up a few times. V gene TRBV19 combines with J gene TRBJ2-6, with 7 bases matching TRBD1. From germline, CDR1 is LNHDA and CDR2 SQIVND (reference sequence). Trimming removed 3 bases from V and 2 bases from J; junction bases left unmatched: 1. The CDR3 is 15 amino acids. Here the CDR3 reads CASSIQGAGANVLTF. CDR3 in DNA: TGTGCCAGTAGTATCCAGGGGGCTGGGGCCAACGTCCTGACTTTC.